This TCR beta chain came from a study of T cell responses to AZD1222 COVID-19 vaccine (dated by TCRdb to the early 2020s). Describing the broader study: AZD1222 recipients given second doses at about 4 weeks or at about 12 weeks were pooled, since spike-specific TCR depth and breadth were not found to differ between the two schedules. A total of approximately 240 trial participants underwent TCR sequencing, of whom 207 received two doses of AZD1222 and about 26 received two doses of the MenACWY control vaccine. Enrollment into the trials was organized by age into subgroups of 18-55, 56-69 and 70-plus years, and those subgroups contained about 160, 30 and 59 TCR-sequenced participants, respectively.

A note on this clone: Its antigen target is currently unknown. No base-level quality is on record; no much larger clone is a single base apart.

The CDR3 regions of human TCRbeta chains were subjected to immunosequencing. As for the original processing: TCRs in the repertoires were matched against a reference library of SARS-CoV-2-specific TCRs that had been generated with the MIRA antigen-specificity platform. Breadth was defined as the fraction of unique TCRs that were SARS-CoV-2-associated. Depth was defined as the fraction of total T cells that were SARS-CoV-2-associated. Using the MIRA data, each spike-specific TCR was assigned both to the spike region to which the TCR was reactive and to a CD4 or CD8 class. Log10-transformed breadth and depth values were compared by one-way ANOVA with Sidak's multiple comparisons tests. TCRdb retrieved this table from immuneACCESS and kept in-frame rearrangements only. Not all clones are present; in checked studies, unresolved V genes account for under half, and no reason is known for the remainder. The DNA was the basis for D and trimming; V, J and clone size are from that table. The sample records 150,000 to 200,000 clones, 90% to 95% of which are singletons. More than 0.8% of the sample comes from the top ten.

CDR1 is given as SEHNR and CDR2 as FQNEAQ, both from the germline V gene (reference sequence). The CDR3 contains 15 residues, cysteine and phenylalanine counted. The DNA shown is the 45-base CDR3, in frame from base 1. Compared with germline, V lacks 5 bases and J lacks 6 bases; bases without a gene match: 10. The time point label, read with the paper, signifies: baseline before first vaccination. Samples from vaccinated people were obtained from the UK trials COV001 and COV002, which included a single-blind randomized controlled phase 2/3 trial of AZD1222 (ChAdOx1 nCoV-19) in healthy adults. For TCRbeta chain sequencing, PBMC samples were collected from trial participants at day 0 and at day 28 after the second dose. Findings and caveats that apply to the study as a whole: After two AZD1222 doses, both the breadth and the depth of spike-specific TCRs were significantly higher than at day 0 and than in MenACWY recipients. Epitopes outside the regions mutated in the B.1.351 and B.1.1.7 variants were reportedly recognized by nearly half of the unique spike-specific TCRs. Only five to seven AZD1222 recipients were SARS-CoV-2 seropositive at baseline, limiting conclusions about previously exposed vaccinees. Participants were mostly white British and included more females than males, and it was suggested by the authors that clonal diversity may have been underestimated. Because no day 14 peak-response samples were available, repertoires were characterized only after the peak T cell response. In the small 56-69-year group, the increase in depth fell short of significance, most likely because of low power. Vaccine-associated CD4 TCRs spanned the whole spike protein, with dominant responses in regions 160-218 and 743-854.

The clonotype originates from an adult in good health. The sequence joins TRBV7-9 to TRBJ2-1; 7 middle bases align to TRBD1. The sequences come from peripheral blood, collected on day 0 of AZD1222 vaccination. CDR3 loop: CASSPDRVFGNEQFF. The DNA sequence is as follows: TGTGCCAGCAGCCCCGACAGGGTATTCGGCAATGAGCAGTTCTTC.